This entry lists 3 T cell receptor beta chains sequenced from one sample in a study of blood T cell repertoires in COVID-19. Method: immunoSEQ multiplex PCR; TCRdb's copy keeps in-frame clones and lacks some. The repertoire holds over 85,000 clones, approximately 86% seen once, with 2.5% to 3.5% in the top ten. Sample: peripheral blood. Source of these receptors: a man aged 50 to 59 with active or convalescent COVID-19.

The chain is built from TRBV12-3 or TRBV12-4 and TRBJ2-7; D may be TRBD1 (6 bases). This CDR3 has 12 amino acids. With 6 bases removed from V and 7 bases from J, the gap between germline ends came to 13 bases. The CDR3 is CASSPDQGEQYF. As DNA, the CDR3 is TGTGCCAGCAGCCCTGACCAGGGGGAGCAGTACTTC.

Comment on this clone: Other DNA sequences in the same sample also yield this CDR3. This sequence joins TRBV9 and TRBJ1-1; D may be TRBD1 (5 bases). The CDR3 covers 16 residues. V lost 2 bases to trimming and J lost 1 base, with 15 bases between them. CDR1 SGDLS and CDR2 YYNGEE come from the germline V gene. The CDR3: CASSVEAGITNTEAFF. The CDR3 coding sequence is TGTGCCAGCAGCGTTGAGGCAGGGATAACGAACACTGAAGCTTTCTTT.

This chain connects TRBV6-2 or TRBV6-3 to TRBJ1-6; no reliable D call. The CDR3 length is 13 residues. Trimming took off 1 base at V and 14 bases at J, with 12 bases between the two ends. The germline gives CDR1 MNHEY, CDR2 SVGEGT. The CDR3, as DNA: TGTGCCAGCAGTTACTTTATACCCTCGGCCCTCCACTTT. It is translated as CASSYFIPSALHF.